This T cell receptor (beta chain) appears in the sequencing data of a study of neurological immune-mediated disorders. TCRdb reanalysed the 5' RACE reads using MiXCR and keeps one entry per CDR3 protein. The data show 55,000 to 65,000 distinct CDR3 sequences, more than 9.5% seen once. The trim removed 5 bases at V and 5 bases at J, leaving 11 bases unmatched. This CDR3 region has 16 residues. The sample holds many counts of this clonotype. The TCR comes from a woman aged 55-69 years with HTLV-1-associated myelopathy (HAM/TSP). The V call is TRBV12-3 or TRBV12-4, the J call TRBJ2-5; 10 positions agree with TRBD2. Sequenced: PBMCs. The CDR3: CASSLRTSGGGETQYF. For the CDR3, the DNA is TGTGCCAGCAGTCTTAGGACTAGCGGAGGGGGGGAGACCCAGTACTTC.